These 18 T cell receptor beta chains were sequenced from one sample in a study of technical replicates of blood from several donors. TCRdb keeps only in-frame clones here, not all; method: immunoSEQ multiplex PCR. The sample has around 17,000 clones, more than 75% seen once. What was sequenced was PBMCs. These receptors came from a human donor in good health.

The genes are TRBV18 and TRBJ2-2; D is possibly TRBD2 (5 bases). Germline-derived CDR1 and CDR2 are KGHSH and LQKENI. The CDR3 has 15 amino acids. V was shortened by 2 bases and J by 5 bases, with 12 bases between the two germline ends. CDR3 residues: CASSPSEGRTGELFF. CDR3 sequence (DNA): TGTGCCAGCTCACCATCTGAGGGTCGAACCGGGGAGCTGTTTTTT.

J is TRBJ1-1 and V is TRBV18; D perhaps matches TRBD1 (5 bases). Per germline, CDR1 KGHSH and CDR2 LQKENI. V lost 1 base and J 4 bases, leaving 13 bases between the germline ends. The CDR3 has 15 residues. The CDR3 bases are TGTGCCAGCTCACCACGGGGGGAGGGTATCACTGAAGCTTTCTTT. Its translation is CASSPRGEGITEAFF. The full variable domain, in which reference TRBV18 and TRBJ1-1 provide the parts outside the CDR3, is NAGVMQNPRHLVRRRGQEARLRCSPMKGHSHVYWYRQLPEEGLKFMVYLQKENIIDESGMPKERFSAEFPKEGPSILRIQQVVRGDSAAYFCASSPRGEGITEAFFGQGTRLTVV.

V and J are TRBV7-7 and TRBJ2-2; D remains unclear. Germline CDR1 reads SSHAT; CDR2 reads FNYEAQ (reference sequence). Trimming left V 1 base short and J 7 bases short, with 10 bases between. The CDR3 consists of 14 residues. The CDR3 is CASSLGLGGGELFF. In nucleotides, the CDR3 is TGTGCCAGCAGCTTAGGACTTGGTGGCGGGGAGCTGTTTTTT.

The chain has TRBV7-9 and TRBJ1-4; D possibly corresponds to TRBD1 (5 bases). Deletions cut 5 bases from V and 8 bases from J, with 15 bases between. Germline values: CDR1 SEHNR, CDR2 FQNEAQ (reference sequence). The CDR3 length is 14 residues. Here the CDR3 reads CASSQGPGREKLFF. The CDR3 DNA follows: TGTGCCAGCAGCCAGGGTCCCGGTCGGGAAAAACTGTTTTTT.

DNA of the CDR3: TGTGCCAGCAGTCCCCCGGGACAGGGGCTGTTTCAGCCCCAGCATTTT. It is translated as CASSPPGQGLFQPQHF. The chain has TRBV28 and TRBJ1-5; TRBD1 aligns across 10 bases. CDR3 length equals 16 residues. CDR1 and CDR2 from the germline V gene are MDHEN and SYDVKM. V was pared by 5 bases and J by 6 bases, with 10 bases of the junction left unmatched.

This clone has more than one count but fewer than ten. V and J are TRBV5-4 and TRBJ2-2; 9 bases align to TRBD2. Germline trimming cut 0 bases from V and 1 base from J; bases unmatched to any gene: 4. CDR1 and CDR2 (germline): SGHNT, YYREEE (reference sequence). The CDR3 spans 17 residues. Here the CDR3 reads CASSLGLAGLNTGELFF. CDR3 bases: TGTGCCAGCAGCTTGGGGCTAGCGGGACTGAACACCGGGGAGCTGTTTTTT.

This chain links TRBV4-2 with TRBJ2-3; D gene unclear. Germline assignment: CDR1 LGHNA and CDR2 YNFKEQ. The CDR3 runs to 13 residues. The V end was cut by 0 bases, the J end by 6 bases, with 7 bases between. The CDR3 nucleotides are TGTGCCAGCAGCCAAGATCTGGAGGATACGCAGTATTTT. This sequence encodes CASSQDLEDTQYF.

The rearrangement links TRBV18 to TRBJ1-3; TRBD1 is a possible D gene (5 bases). The length of the CDR3 is 15 residues. Germline V lookup: CDR1 KGHSH, CDR2 LQKENI. V was pared by 0 bases and J by 7 bases, with 13 bases between. The DNA of the CDR3 is TGTGCCAGCTCACCACCCGTAAGCAGGGTCAACACCATATATTTT. Translating it yields CASSPPVSRVNTIYF. Variable domain in full (rest from reference TRBV18 and TRBJ1-3): NAGVMQNPRHLVRRRGQEARLRCSPMKGHSHVYWYRQLPEEGLKFMVYLQKENIIDESGMPKERFSAEFPKEGPSILRIQQVVRGDSAAYFCASSPPVSRVNTIYFGEGSWLTVV.

This clone was recorded a few times. This chain connects TRBV10-1 to TRBJ2-1; TRBD2 is a possible D gene (5 bases). CDR1 and CDR2 from the germline V gene are WNHNN and SYGVQD (reference sequence). The CDR3 contains 14 residues. The V end was cut by 2 bases, the J end by 9 bases, with 14 bases between. For the CDR3, the DNA is TGCGCCAGCAGTGAGCGGACTGTAGACGGTGAGCAGTTCTTC. Translated, it gives CASSERTVDGEQFF.

Points on this clone: One end of the junction varies from germline; a read error may be responsible. The chain employs TRBV5-1 and TRBJ2-7; possibly TRBD1 for D (5 bases). Germline V gene lookup returns CDR1 SGHRS and CDR2 YFSETQ. The CDR3 covers 15 residues. CDR3 region: CASSLDITRTYEQYF. The CDR3 DNA follows: TGCGCCAGCAGTTTGGACATAACGAGGACCTACGAGCAGTACTTC.

This chain links TRBV19 with TRBJ2-3; 9 bases fit TRBD1. V dropped 3 bases and J dropped 4; count of bases not matched to a gene: 5. This CDR3 has 15 amino acids. CDR1 LNHDA and CDR2 SQIVND come from the germline V gene (reference sequence). CDR3 region: CASSIGDREADTQYF. The CDR3 DNA follows: TGTGCCAGTAGTATTGGGGACAGGGAGGCAGATACGCAGTATTTT.

The rearrangement joins TRBV10-1 to TRBJ2-3; the match to TRBD2 covers 16 bases. The length of the CDR3 is 17 residues. Per germline, CDR1 WNHNN and CDR2 SYGVQD (reference sequence). The trim removed 10 bases at V and 4 bases at J, leaving 11 bases unmatched. DNA of the CDR3: TGCGCCACCAGGGAATCGGGACTAGCGGGAGGGCCAGATACGCAGTATTTT. It encodes CATRESGLAGGPDTQYF.

The chain combines TRBV19 with TRBJ2-7; 9 bases agree with TRBD1. CDR1 is LNHDA, CDR2 SQIVND, per germline (reference sequence). This CDR3 is built from 15 residues. V was clipped by 2 bases and J by 2 bases; unmatched bases: 4. Here the CDR3 DNA reads TGTGCCAGTAGTATATTGGGACAGGGTACCTACGAGCAGTACTTC. Protein product: CASSILGQGTYEQYF.

The V call is TRBV27, the J call TRBJ2-7, with TRBD1 identical over 7 bases. CDR3 length: 14 amino acids. V gave up 6 bases and J gave up 3 bases; unmatched junction bases: 8. Per germline, CDR1 MNHEY and CDR2 SMNVEV (reference sequence). The CDR3 sequence: CASRLQGEGYEQYF. CDR3 nucleotide sequence: TGTGCCAGCAGACTCCAGGGGGAAGGCTACGAGCAGTACTTC.

As concerns this clone: Different DNA sequences within this sample yield the same CDR3. The chain joins TRBV29-1 to TRBJ2-1, with 8 bases aligning to TRBD2. There are 17 residues in the CDR3. Germline lookup yields CDR1 SQVTM and CDR2 ANQGSEA. With V trimmed by 3 bases and J by 3 bases, 13 bases remained unmatched. The CDR3 nucleotides are TGCAGCGTTGAGACCCCGGGAGGGCCGTTCCTCTACAATGAGCAGTTCTTC. This codes for CSVETPGGPFLYNEQFF.

The chain has TRBV7-2 and TRBJ2-7; D is possibly TRBD2 (6 bases). Trimming removed 2 bases from V and 2 bases from J, with 10 bases in between. Germline CDR1 and CDR2: SGHTA and FQGNSA. CDR3 length: 14 amino acids. The CDR3 sequence: CASSLTEGPYEQYF. DNA of the CDR3: TGTGCCAGCAGCTTAACGGAGGGACCCTACGAGCAGTACTTC.

The CDR3 DNA reads TGTGCCAGCAGCTTAGGAAGGAGTACCGGGGAGCTGTTTTTT. Encoded protein: CASSLGRSTGELFF. This chain connects TRBV7-9 to TRBJ2-2, with D unresolved. Germline V gives CDR1 SEHNR, CDR2 FQNEAQ (reference sequence). CDR3 length equals 14 residues. Trimming left V 1 base short and J 5 bases short, with 8 bases between.

The rearrangement links TRBV10-3 to TRBJ2-7; a weak D match, TRBD1 (5 bases). From germline, CDR1 is ENHRY and CDR2 SYGVKD. There are 14 residues in the CDR3. V was shortened by 5 bases and J by 0 bases, with 11 bases between the two germline ends. The CDR3 DNA reads TGTGCCATCAGTTTAGGGGCTCGCTCCTACGAGCAGTACTTC. This encodes CAISLGARSYEQYF.